This note documents a single T cell receptor beta chain sequence. Its specificity is not known. The sample belongs to a study of T cell clonotyping in hematopoietic cell transplantation. Study summary: Pretransplant recipient samples were taken after cytoreduction. General observations from the study: Broader posttransplant TCR repertoire diversity was predicted by graft donor and pretransplant recipient Inverse Simpson Index values. No sorting was done, leaving CD4 and CD8 contributions mixed.

Repertoires were generated with immunoSEQ multiplex PCR, while TCRdb's copy carries only in-frame clones and drops some. The table shows 20,000 to 30,000 clones, with approximately 82% occurring only once. V was cut by 2 bases and J by 3 bases, with 13 bases left in between. The CDR3 extends over 16 amino acids. Per germline, CDR1 MDHEN and CDR2 SYDVKM. Time point described: recipient sample about 28 days before transplant, after cytoreduction. The clonotype comes from a woman aged 55-75 years with acute myeloid leukemia. Some clones in this sample may be carry-over from other donors' samples. The sample in question was peripheral blood mononuclear cells, obtained before stem cell transplant. The rearrangement uses TRBV28 and TRBJ1-4, with D perhaps TRBD1 (5 bases). The CDR3 DNA reads TGTGCCAGCAGTTTAAGGCGGGGGAGGGCTAATGAAAAACTGTTTTTT. Its translation: CASSLRRGRANEKLFF.